A selection of T cell receptor beta chains follows, all from one sample in a study of blood T cell repertoires in COVID-19. The assay was immunoSEQ multiplex PCR, and TCRdb's table has in-frame clones only and misses some. This sample has 170,000 or so clones, with 86% found just once. Sequences were obtained from peripheral blood. The receptors derive from a man aged 45-65 years with active or convalescent COVID-19. CDR3s leave out the opening cysteine and the closing phenylalanine or tryptophan. The order of the fields is clone size, V gene, CDR3 length, CDR3 protein. Size values are once, few and many counts, or a class for expanded clones, and some rows have none.

size: .; V: TRBV12-5; length: 14; CDR3: APKGTNGTLYNEQF
size: .; V: TRBV2; length: 13; CDR3: ASSVGQGTNQPQH
size: .; V: TRBV19; length: 15; CDR3: ASSTRTGLLTSYEQY
size: .; V: TRBV7-9; length: 11; CDR3: ASSPDSNTEAF
size: .; V: TRBV11-3; length: 13; CDR3: ASSYRSRSGNTIY
size: .; V: TRBV3-1/TRBV3-2; length: 13; CDR3: ASSRNQGDFTEAF
size: .; V: TRBV6-5; length: 11; CDR3: ASRRTVNNEQF
size: once; V: TRBV13; length: 14; CDR3: ASSLGRAGITYEQY
size: .; V: TRBV6-5; length: 14; CDR3: ASSYLAGTGVDEQF
size: .; V: TRBV4-3; length: 15; CDR3: ASSQARSAAVGYGYT
size: .; V: TRBV19; length: 14; CDR3: ASSLAGSPSTDTQY
size: .; V: TRBV27; length: 12; CDR3: ASSLGRGVNEAF
size: .; V: TRBV19; length: 12; CDR3: ASSLRQGTEKLF
size: .; V: TRBV9; length: 12; CDR3: ASSVLTGGTEAF
size: .; V: TRBV6-2/TRBV6-3; length: 11; CDR3: ASSYPGGTEAF
size: .; V: TRBV3-1/TRBV3-2; length: 15; CDR3: ASSFSGLQGPNSPLH
size: .; V: TRBV27; length: 12; CDR3: ASSLSRQGYGYT
size: .; V: TRBV30; length: 11; CDR3: AWRGLKTGELF
size: few; V: TRBV6-2/TRBV6-3; length: 12; CDR3: ASSYGTGGYEQY
size: .; V: TRBV12-1; length: 16; CDR3: ASSFFLRDRVGTDTQY
size: .; V: TRBV11-3; length: 17; CDR3: ASSLGPGGYAYSNQPQH
size: .; V: TRBV29-1; length: 12; CDR3: SVGTGVMSTEAF
size: .; V: TRBV2; length: 14; CDR3: ASKYLGGGINQPQH
size: .; V: TRBV9; length: 14; CDR3: ASSPWTSGNTGELF
size: .; V: TRBV12-2; length: 15; CDR3: ASRCNLNRDIAYEQY
size: .; V: TRBV9; length: 11; CDR3: ASSSHFTGELF
size: .; V: TRBV12-3/TRBV12-4; length: 11; CDR3: ASSISGLYGYT
size: .; V: TRBV5-1; length: 14; CDR3: ASSFNPGQGEETQY
size: .; V: TRBV6-2/TRBV6-3; length: 12; CDR3: ASSLAGGPGEQY
size: .; V: TRBV3-1/TRBV3-2; length: 12; CDR3: ASSQDRSGGAQY
size: .; V: TRBV7-9; length: 15; CDR3: ASSLGWTGGSHNEQF
size: .; V: TRBV2; length: 11; CDR3: ATNRQGPNEQY
size: .; V: TRBV21-1; length: 20; CDR3: ASSKGTATGTGDCLSQETQY
size: .; V: TRBV6-6; length: 11; CDR3: ASSNMFFYGYT
size: once; V: TRBV5-4; length: 13; CDR3: ASSSGQGNGSPLH
size: once; V: TRBV6-5; length: 14; CDR3: ASSYGQAVGNEKLF
size: .; V: TRBV7-2; length: 17; CDR3: ASSLARDRLRYVATEAF
size: .; V: TRBV29-1; length: 11; CDR3: SVVGQTNEKLF
size: few; V: TRBV21-1; length: 16; CDR3: ASSKDGSLAGAAYEQY
size: .; V: TRBV3-1/TRBV3-2; length: 13; CDR3: ASGRGGRGTDTQY
size: .; V: TRBV4-1; length: 15; CDR3: ASSPTIRRRGDNEQF
size: .; V: TRBV11-3; length: 12; CDR3: ASSIRQGGEKLF
size: .; V: TRBV14; length: 13; CDR3: ASSQIGILSNEQF
size: .; V: TRBV15; length: 14; CDR3: ATSRVLAGESYTQY
size: .; V: TRBV20-1; length: 13; CDR3: SASVTRAGANVLT